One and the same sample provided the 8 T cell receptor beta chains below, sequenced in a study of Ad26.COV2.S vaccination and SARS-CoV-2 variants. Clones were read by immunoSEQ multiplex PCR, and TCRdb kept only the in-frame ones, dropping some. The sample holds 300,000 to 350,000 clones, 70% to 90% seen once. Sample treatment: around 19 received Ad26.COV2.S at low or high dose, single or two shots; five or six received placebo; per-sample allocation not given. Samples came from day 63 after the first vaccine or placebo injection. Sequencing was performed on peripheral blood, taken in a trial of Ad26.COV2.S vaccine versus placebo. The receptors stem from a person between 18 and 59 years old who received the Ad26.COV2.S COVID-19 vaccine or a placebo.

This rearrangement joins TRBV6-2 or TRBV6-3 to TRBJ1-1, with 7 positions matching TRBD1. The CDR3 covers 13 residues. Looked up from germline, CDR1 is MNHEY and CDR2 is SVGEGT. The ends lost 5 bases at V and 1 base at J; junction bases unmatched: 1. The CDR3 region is CASSGQENTEAFF. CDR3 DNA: TGTGCCAGCAGTGGACAGGAGAACACTGAAGCTTTCTTT.

This CDR3 reads CASSYRDRWAYEQYF. The CDR3 DNA reads TGTGCCAGCAGTTACCGGGACAGGTGGGCCTACGAGCAGTACTTC. The chain combines TRBV6-2 or TRBV6-3 with TRBJ2-7; 8 bases agree with TRBD1. This CDR3 contains 15 residues. Germline V gives CDR1 MNHEY, CDR2 SVGEGT. The J segment lost 2 bases and the V segment lost 2 bases, leaving 5 bases of the junction unmatched.

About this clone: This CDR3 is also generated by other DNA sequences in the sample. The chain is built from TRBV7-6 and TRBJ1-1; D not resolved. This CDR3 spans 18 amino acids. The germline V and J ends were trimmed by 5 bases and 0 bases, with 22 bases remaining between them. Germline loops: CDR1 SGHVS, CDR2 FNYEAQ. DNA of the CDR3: TGTGCCAGCAGCGCCTATGGGGAAGGTTGGGATATGAACACTGAAGCTTTCTTT. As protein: CASSAYGEGWDMNTEAFF.

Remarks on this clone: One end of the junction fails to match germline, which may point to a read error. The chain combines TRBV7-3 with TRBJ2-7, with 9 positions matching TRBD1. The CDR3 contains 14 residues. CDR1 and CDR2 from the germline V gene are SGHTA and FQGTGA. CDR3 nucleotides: TGTGCCAGCAGCGAGGGACAGGGAGCCTACGTGCAGTACTTC. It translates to CASSEGQGAYVQYF.

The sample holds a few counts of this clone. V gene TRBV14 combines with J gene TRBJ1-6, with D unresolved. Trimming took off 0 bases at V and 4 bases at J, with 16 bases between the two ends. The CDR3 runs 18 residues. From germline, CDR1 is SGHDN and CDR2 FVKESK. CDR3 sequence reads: CASSQEGVLDGYNSPLHF. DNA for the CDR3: TGTGCCAGCAGCCAAGAGGGTGTACTCGACGGATATAATTCACCCCTCCACTTT.

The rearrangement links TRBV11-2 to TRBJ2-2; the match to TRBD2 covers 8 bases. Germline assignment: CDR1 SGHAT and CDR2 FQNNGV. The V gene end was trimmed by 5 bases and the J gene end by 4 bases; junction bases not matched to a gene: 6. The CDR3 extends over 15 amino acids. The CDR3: CASSVSGGFTGELFF. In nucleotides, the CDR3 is TGTGCCAGCAGCGTAAGCGGGGGCTTCACCGGGGAGCTGTTTTTT. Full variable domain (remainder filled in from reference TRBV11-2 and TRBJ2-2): EAGVAQSPRYKIIEKRQSVAFWCNPISGHATLYWYQQILGQGPKLLIQFQNNGVVDDSQLPKDRFSAERLKGVDSTLKIQPAKLEDSAVYLCASSVSGGFTGELFFGEGSRLTVL.

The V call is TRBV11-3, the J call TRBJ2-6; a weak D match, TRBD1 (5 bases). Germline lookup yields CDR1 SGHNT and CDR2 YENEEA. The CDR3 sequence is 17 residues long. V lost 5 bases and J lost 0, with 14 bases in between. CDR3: CASSPRQPSSGANVLTF. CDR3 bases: TGTGCCAGCAGCCCACGACAGCCTTCCTCTGGGGCCAACGTCCTGACTTTC.

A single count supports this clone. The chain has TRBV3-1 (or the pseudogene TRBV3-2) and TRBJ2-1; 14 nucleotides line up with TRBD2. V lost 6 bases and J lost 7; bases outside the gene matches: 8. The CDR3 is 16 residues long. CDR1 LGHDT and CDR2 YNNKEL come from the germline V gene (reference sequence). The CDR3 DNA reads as TGTGCCAGCAGTCACACCGGGACTAGCGGGAGAAATGAGCAGTTCTTC. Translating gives CASSHTGTSGRNEQFF.